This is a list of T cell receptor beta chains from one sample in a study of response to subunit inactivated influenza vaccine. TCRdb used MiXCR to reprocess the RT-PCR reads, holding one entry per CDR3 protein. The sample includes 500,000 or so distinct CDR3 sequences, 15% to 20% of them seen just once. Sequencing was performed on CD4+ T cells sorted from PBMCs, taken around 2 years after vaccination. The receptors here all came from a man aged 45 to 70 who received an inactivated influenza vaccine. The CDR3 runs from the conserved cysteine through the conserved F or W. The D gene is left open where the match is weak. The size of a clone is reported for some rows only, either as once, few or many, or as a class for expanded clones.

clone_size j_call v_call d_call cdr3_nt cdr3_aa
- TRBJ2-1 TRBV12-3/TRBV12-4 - TGTGCCTTCAGTCCGGGGGCGGGGGCTATCAGCTCCTACAATGAGCAGTTCTTC CAFSPGAGAISSYNEQFF
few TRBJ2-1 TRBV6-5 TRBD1 TGTGCCAGCAGTTACGGGACAGCCATCCCACAGTTCTTC CASSYGTAIPQFF
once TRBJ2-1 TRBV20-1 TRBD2 TGCAGTGCTAGACCCGGGGGGGTCTACAATGAGCAGTTCTTC CSARPGGVYNEQFF
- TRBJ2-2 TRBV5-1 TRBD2 TGCGCCAGCAGCTTTACTACTAGCGGGGCTACCGGGGAGCTGTTTTTT CASSFTTSGATGELFF
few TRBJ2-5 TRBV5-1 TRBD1 TGCGCCAGCAGCGGAGGGACAGGTTATGAGACCCAGTACTTC CASSGGTGYETQYF
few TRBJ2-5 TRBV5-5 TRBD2 TGTGCCAGCAGCCAGACGGGACTAGCGGGCCAAGAGACCCAGTACTTC CASSQTGLAGQETQYF
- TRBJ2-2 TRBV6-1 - TGTGCCAGCAGTGATTATGCGGAGTCGAACACCGGGGAGCTGTTTTTT CASSDYAESNTGELFF
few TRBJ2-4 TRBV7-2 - TGTGCCAGCAGCTTAAGGGCCTTCGGATTAGCCAAAAACATTCAGTACTTC CASSLRAFGLAKNIQYF
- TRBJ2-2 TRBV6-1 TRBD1 TGTGCCAGCAGTGCCGGGACAGGGGGTTTCACCGGGGAGCTGTTTTTT CASSAGTGGFTGELFF
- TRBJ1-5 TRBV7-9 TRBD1 TGTGCCAGCAGCTCAACGGACAGGGGACACAATCAGCCCCAGCATTTT CASSSTDRGHNQPQHF
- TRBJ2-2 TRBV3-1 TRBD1 TGTGCCAGCAGCCAAGAATGGACAGGGGCCGGGGAGCTGTTTTTT CASSQEWTGAGELFF
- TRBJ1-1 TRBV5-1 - TGCGCCAGCAGCTTGAATGCAGTAAACACTGAAGCTTTCTTT CASSLNAVNTEAFF
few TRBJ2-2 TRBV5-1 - TGCGCCAGCAGCTTCTTCGGGGGGCCGTCTACCGGGGAGCTGTTTTTT CASSFFGGPSTGELFF
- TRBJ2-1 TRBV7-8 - TGTGCCAGCAGCTTAGCCCCGCTTAGGGACCGAACATACAATGAGCAGTTCTTC CASSLAPLRDRTYNEQFF
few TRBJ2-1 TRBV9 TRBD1 TGTGCCAGCAGCGTATTTGACAGGGGCCCCTACAATGAGCAGTTCTTC CASSVFDRGPYNEQFF
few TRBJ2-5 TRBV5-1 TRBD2 TGCGCCAGCAGCGGGACTAGCTCCGAAGAGACCCAGTACTTC CASSGTSSEETQYF